The clone carrying this TCR beta chain occurred a few times. Antigen unknown. This entry belongs to a study of T cells after yellow fever vaccination. Overall study results and limits: Repertoires sorted by FACS could include abundant clonotypes that are contaminants from the bulk population. Compared with primary, the secondary response was weaker and peaked at day 5, not 15.

Germline V lookup: CDR1 DFQATT, CDR2 SNEGSKA (reference sequence). The CDR3 totals 15 residues. Losses at the gene ends were 1 base for V and 3 bases for J; bases not matched to a gene: 6. Template-switching 5'RACE yielded the TCR cDNA; a universal primer site and UMIs were added in the process. TCRdb processed the 5' RACE reads anew with MiXCR; each CDR3 protein has one entry. Of under 600,000 distinct CDR3 sequences listed, approximately 13% are singletons. The sample was PBMCs, taken on the day of the yellow fever booster vaccination. The origin of this receptor is a young man who received the YFV17D yellow fever vaccine. The chain combines TRBV20-1 with TRBJ2-7, with 10 bases fitting TRBD2. CDR3 bases: TGCAGTGCTAGAGGAACTCTAGCGGGAGTCTACGAGCAGTACTTC. Translated, it gives CSARGTLAGVYEQYF.